These T cell receptor beta chains were read from a single sample in a study of post-analysis software for immune sequencing data. TCRdb recomputed calls from the PCR reads with MiXCR, one row per CDR3 protein. The sample includes roughly 670,000 distinct CDR3 sequences, approximately 59% of them seen just once. Source material: blood. These receptors came from a girl aged 2 to 9 with multiple sclerosis. Each CDR3 is given with its conserved first and last residue. The D gene is left open where the match is weak. Clone size is stated in some rows and not others, as once, few, many or a class when expanded.

>TRBD1|TRBV9|.|TRBJ2-5
CASRPQGAAGETQYF
TGTGCCAGCAGACCACAGGGGGCAGCAGGAGAGACCCAGTACTTC
>TRBD1|TRBV28|.|TRBJ2-7
CASTSGQSSYEQYF
TGTGCCAGCACCTCGGGACAGAGCTCCTACGAGCAGTACTTC
>.|TRBV5-1|.|TRBJ1-1
CASSAWDREAAFF
TGCGCCAGCAGCGCCTGGGACCGTGAAGCGGCTTTCTTT
>.|TRBV6-2/TRBV6-3|.|TRBJ1-5
CASSSIGNQPQHF
TGTGCCAGCAGTTCGATTGGTAATCAGCCCCAGCATTTT
>.|TRBV20-1|.|TRBJ2-5
CSAALLVKETQYF
TGCAGTGCCGCACTCCTGGTTAAAGAGACCCAGTACTTC
>TRBD1|TRBV20-1|.|TRBJ2-1
CSATDRGPNEQFF
TGCAGTGCTACGGACAGGGGGCCGAATGAGCAGTTCTTC
>.|TRBV10-1|.|TRBJ2-2
CATIRRGAGELFF
TGCGCCACCATCAGGAGGGGGGCTGGGGAGCTGTTTTTT
>.|TRBV24-1|once|TRBJ2-1
CATSDLGGSNEQFF
TGTGCCACCAGTGACTTAGGGGGTTCGAATGAGCAGTTCTTC
>.|TRBV5-1|.|TRBJ2-3
CASSLAPSGKGTDTQYF
TGCGCCAGCAGCTTGGCCCCATCGGGGAAGGGCACAGATACGCAGTATTTT
>.|TRBV12-3/TRBV12-4|.|TRBJ2-1
CASSLSGVGEQFF
TGTGCCAGCAGTTTATCCGGGGTTGGTGAGCAGTTCTTC
>TRBD2|TRBV12-3/TRBV12-4|once|TRBJ2-3
CASSQSGRAFSTDTQYF
TGTGCCAGCAGTCAAAGCGGGAGGGCCTTTTCCACAGATACGCAGTATTTT
>.|TRBV7-2|.|TRBJ1-3
CASSIHTRGAQTSGNTIYF
TGTGCCAGCAGCATCCACACAAGGGGGGCTCAAACCTCTGGAAACACCATATATTTT
>TRBD2|TRBV25-1|few|TRBJ2-2
CASSETSDALYTGELFF
TGTGCCAGCAGTGAGACTAGCGATGCCCTATACACCGGGGAGCTGTTTTTT
>TRBD2|TRBV5-4|.|TRBJ2-5
CASSSGTSGETQYF
TGTGCCAGCAGCAGCGGGACTAGCGGAGAGACCCAGTACTTC
>.|TRBV2|.|TRBJ1-5
CASSGEWAQPQHF
TGTGCCAGCAGTGGGGAATGGGCCCAGCCCCAGCATTTT
>.|TRBV12-3/TRBV12-4|.|TRBJ2-5
CASSFQGVGLGETQYF
TGTGCCAGCAGTTTCCAGGGTGTCGGATTGGGAGAGACCCAGTACTTC
>.|TRBV6-5|.|TRBJ1-3
CASSYSGRLSSGNTIYF
TGTGCCAGCAGTTACTCGGGCAGACTCAGCTCTGGAAACACCATATATTTT
>.|TRBV12-3/TRBV12-4|.|TRBJ1-5
CASSLGVNQPQHF
TGTGCCAGCAGTTTAGGGGTCAATCAGCCCCAGCATTTT
>TRBD2|TRBV5-5|.|TRBJ2-3
CASSGRLAGLLTDTQYF
TGTGCCAGCAGCGGGCGACTAGCGGGGTTACTCACAGATACGCAGTATTTT
>.|TRBV30|.|TRBJ1-1
CAWRGTGRAFF
TGTGCCTGGAGGGGTACAGGGAGAGCTTTCTTT
>.|TRBV20-1|.|TRBJ2-5
CSAREAAYNEQYF
TGCAGTGCTAGAGAAGCAGCCTACAATGAGCAGTACTTC
>.|TRBV6-5|few|TRBJ1-2
CASSYPQGGYTF
TGTGCCAGCAGTTACCCTCAGGGTGGCTACACCTTC
>TRBD2|TRBV29-1|.|TRBJ2-7
CSVAAGASGYEQYF
TGCAGCGTCGCCGCTGGGGCTAGCGGCTACGAGCAGTACTTC
>TRBD2|TRBV15|.|TRBJ2-5
CATSRLIAGSPRVETQYF
TGTGCCACCAGCCGACTAATAGCGGGGTCGCCTAGGGTGGAGACCCAGTACTTC
>.|TRBV5-1|.|TRBJ2-1
CASSLVFGSNEQFF
TGCGCCAGCAGTCTAGTATTTGGGTCCAATGAGCAGTTCTTC
>TRBD2|TRBV20-1|.|TRBJ2-1
CSARDAASGRALSFF
TGCAGTGCTAGAGATGCGGCTAGCGGGAGGGCCCTCTCGTTCTTC
>TRBD2|TRBV27|.|TRBJ2-1
CASSPTGTSGTNEQFF
TGTGCCAGCAGTCCGACCGGGACTAGCGGGACAAATGAGCAGTTCTTC
>.|TRBV7-9|few|TRBJ1-2
CASSLDRKANYGYTF
TGTGCCAGCAGCCTTGACAGGAAAGCTAACTATGGCTACACCTTC
>.|TRBV10-2|.|TRBJ2-4
CASSERSAAVGYF
TGCGCCAGCAGTGAGCGGTCAGCCGCTGTGGGGTACTTC
>.|TRBV10-3|.|TRBJ1-4
CAISDQATEKLFF
TGTGCCATCAGTGACCAGGCCACTGAAAAACTGTTTTTT
>TRBD1|TRBV7-9|once|TRBJ2-1
CASSSGLTGTNEQFF
TGTGCCAGCAGCTCAGGGTTGACAGGGACCAATGAGCAGTTCTTC
>.|TRBV4-3|few|TRBJ2-3
CASSQDGRARTDTQYF
TGCGCCAGCAGCCAAGATGGGCGGGCGCGCACAGATACGCAGTATTTT
>.|TRBV12-3/TRBV12-4|.|TRBJ2-6
CALSDSGANVLTF
TGTGCCCTATCCGATTCTGGGGCCAACGTCCTGACTTTC
>TRBD2|TRBV11-2|.|TRBJ2-1
CASSDPSGGPPEQFF
TGTGCCAGCAGTGATCCTAGCGGGGGGCCCCCCGAGCAGTTCTTC
>.|TRBV12-3/TRBV12-4|.|TRBJ1-2
CASSFGRDYYGYTF
TGTGCCAGCAGTTTTGGCAGGGACTACTATGGCTACACCTTC
>.|TRBV7-2|.|TRBJ2-1
CASSPGYGDYNEQFF
TGTGCCAGCAGCCCAGGGTACGGGGACTACAATGAGCAGTTCTTC
>TRBD1|TRBV12-3/TRBV12-4|few|TRBJ2-5
CASSARDRGQETQYF
TGTGCCAGCAGTGCCCGGGACAGGGGGCAAGAGACCCAGTACTTC
>.|TRBV20-1|.|TRBJ1-1
CSARSAGWNTEAFF
TGCAGTGCTAGAAGCGCAGGGTGGAACACTGAAGCTTTCTTT
>.|TRBV12-3/TRBV12-4|.|TRBJ2-1
CASSFGVLNEQFF
TGTGCCAGCAGTTTTGGCGTCCTCAATGAGCAGTTCTTC
>.|TRBV10-2|.|TRBJ2-7
CASSSRGDHEQYF
TGCGCCAGCAGTTCCCGGGGTGACCACGAGCAGTACTTC
>.|TRBV10-1|.|TRBJ2-5
CASRGAAAETQYF
TGCGCCAGCAGGGGGGCGGCTGCTGAGACCCAGTACTTC
>TRBD1|TRBV12-3/TRBV12-4|few|TRBJ2-5
CASSGQGGSGETQYF
TGTGCCAGCAGTGGACAGGGAGGTTCGGGGGAGACCCAGTACTTC
>TRBD2|TRBV6-6|few|TRBJ2-3
CASSYQREGGDTQYF
TGTGCCAGCAGTTACCAGCGGGAGGGCGGAGATACGCAGTATTTT
>.|TRBV10-1|.|TRBJ2-3
CASSESKWGTPDTQYF
TGCGCCAGCAGTGAGTCGAAATGGGGAACCCCCGATACGCAGTATTTT
>.|TRBV9|.|TRBJ2-5
CASTPGLRSETQYF
TGTGCCAGCACCCCGGGGCTCAGGAGCGAGACCCAGTACTTC
>TRBD2|TRBV10-3|few|TRBJ2-7
CAISEPTSGRPYEQYF
TGTGCCATCAGTGAACCGACTAGCGGGAGACCCTACGAGCAGTACTTC
>TRBD2|TRBV20-1|.|TRBJ2-1
CSATGLAGGYNEQFF
TGCAGTGCTACAGGACTAGCGGGAGGGTACAATGAGCAGTTCTTC
>TRBD1|TRBV9|.|TRBJ1-1
CASSAYRGPENTEAFF
TGTGCCAGCAGCGCCTACAGGGGGCCGGAAAACACTGAAGCTTTCTTT
>TRBD1|TRBV6-5|.|TRBJ1-3
CASSYSGGTGDGNTIYF
TGTGCCAGCAGTTACTCCGGAGGGACAGGGGACGGAAACACCATATATTTT
>TRBD1|TRBV12-3/TRBV12-4|.|TRBJ1-1
CASRTRGPEAFF
TGTGCCAGCAGAACCAGGGGGCCTGAAGCTTTCTTT
>.|TRBV7-9|.|TRBJ2-5
CAGSPLEGRSEGTQYF
TGTGCCGGCAGCCCACTGGAGGGCCGTTCGGAAGGGACCCAGTACTTC
>.|TRBV3-1|.|TRBJ2-1
CASSQFPDSYNEQFF
TGTGCCAGCAGCCAATTCCCAGACTCCTACAATGAGCAGTTCTTC
>TRBD2|TRBV15|.|TRBJ2-1
CATSRDRGGPYNEQFF
TGTGCCACCAGCAGAGATCGGGGGGGCCCTTACAATGAGCAGTTCTTC
>TRBD2|TRBV5-1|.|TRBJ2-1
CASSFGGGRCNEQFF
TGCGCCAGCAGCTTTGGCGGGGGGAGATGCAATGAGCAGTTCTTC